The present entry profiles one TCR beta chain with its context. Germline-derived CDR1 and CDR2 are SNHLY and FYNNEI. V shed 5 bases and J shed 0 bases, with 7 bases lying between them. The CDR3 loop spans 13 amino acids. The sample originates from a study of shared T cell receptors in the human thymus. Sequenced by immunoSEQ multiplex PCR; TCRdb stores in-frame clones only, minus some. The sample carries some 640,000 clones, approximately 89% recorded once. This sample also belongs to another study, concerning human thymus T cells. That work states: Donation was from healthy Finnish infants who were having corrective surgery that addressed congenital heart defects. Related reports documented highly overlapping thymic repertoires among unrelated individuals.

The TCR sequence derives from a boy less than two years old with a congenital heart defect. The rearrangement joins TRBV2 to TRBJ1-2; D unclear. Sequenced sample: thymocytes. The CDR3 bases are TGTGCCAGCAGTTCCCAGGCTAACTATGGCTACACCTTC. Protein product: CASSSQANYGYTF.